A single sample is the source of the 27 T cell receptor beta chains below, sequenced in a study of T cells after yellow fever vaccination. TCRdb redid the calling of the 5' RACE reads with MiXCR, one entry per CDR3 protein. This sample has about 150,000 distinct CDR3 sequences, with approximately 6.6% found just once. The sample here was CD4+ T cells sorted from PBMCs, taken 10 days after the yellow fever booster vaccination. Receptors were obtained from a man aged 30 to 45 who received the YFV17D yellow fever vaccine.

The sample holds a few counts of this clonotype. This chain joins TRBV5-4 and TRBJ1-3; D gene unclear. CDR3 length equals 15 residues. CDR1 SGHNT and CDR2 YYREEE come from the germline V gene (reference sequence). Deletions cut 0 bases from V and 1 base from J, with 8 bases between. CDR3 loop: CASSLAGRSGNTIYF. The CDR3 bases are TGTGCCAGCAGCTTGGCGGGGAGGTCTGGAAACACCATATATTTT.

This clonotype was counted many times. The gene calls are TRBV11-2 and TRBJ2-5; D is perhaps TRBD2 (7 bases). This CDR3 contains 15 residues. Trimming took off 5 bases at V and 2 bases at J, with 15 bases between the two ends. CDR1 and CDR2 from the germline V gene are SGHAT and FQNNGV. The CDR3 nucleotides read TGTGCCAGCAGCCCACGGGGGGCAACTCAAGAGACCCAGTACTTC. Translation gives CASSPRGATQETQYF. The full variable domain, completed using reference TRBV11-2 and TRBJ2-5, is EAGVAQSPRYKIIEKRQSVAFWCNPISGHATLYWYQQILGQGPKLLIQFQNNGVVDDSQLPKDRFSAERLKGVDSTLKIQPAKLEDSAVYLCASSPRGATQETQYFGPGTRLLVL.

This clonotype was detected many times. The chain joins TRBV7-9 to TRBJ2-7; the D is unclear. The CDR3 totals 13 residues. V was pared by 1 base and J by 0 bases, with 4 bases between. Germline CDR1 is SEHNR and CDR2 is FQNEAQ (reference sequence). The CDR3: CASSLDPSYEQYF. CDR3 coding DNA: TGTGCCAGCAGCTTAGACCCCTCCTACGAGCAGTACTTC.

Ten or more counts support this clonotype. The chain joins TRBV19 to TRBJ1-5; D unclear. The germline V gene has CDR1 LNHDA and CDR2 SQIVND (reference sequence). The V end lost 0 bases, the J end lost 5 bases, and 11 bases lay between the germline ends. This CDR3 is built from 15 residues. In DNA form, the CDR3 reads TGTGCCAGTAGTATAGATGGCGTCAGTTATCAGCCCCAGCATTTT. Its translation is CASSIDGVSYQPQHF. Full variable domain (rest looked up from reference TRBV19 and TRBJ1-5): DGGITQSPKYLFRKEGQNVTLSCEQNLNHDAMYWYRQDPGQGLRLIYYSQIVNDFQKGDIAEGYSVSREKKESFPLTVTSAQKNPTAFYLCASSIDGVSYQPQHFGDGTRLSIL.

This chain connects TRBV7-2 to TRBJ2-3; 7 nucleotides agree with TRBD2. Germline values: CDR1 SGHTA, CDR2 FQGNSA. The CDR3 totals 14 residues. V was pared by 3 bases and J by 1 base, with 1 base of the junction left unmatched. CDR3 in DNA: TGTGCCAGCAGCTTTCGGGGGGGCACAGATACGCAGTATTTT. This sequence encodes CASSFRGGTDTQYF.

Ten or more counts support this clonotype. The V gene is TRBV7-9, the J gene TRBJ2-7; 9 bases map to TRBD1. The CDR3 spans 15 residues. From germline, CDR1 is SEHNR and CDR2 FQNEAQ (reference sequence). Trimming removed 5 bases from V and 2 bases from J; junction bases left unmatched: 7. CDR3 amino acids: CASSPGQGMTYEQYF. CDR3 bases: TGTGCCAGCAGCCCCGGACAGGGGATGACCTACGAGCAGTACTTC.

This clonotype was seen more than once but under ten times. J is TRBJ2-5 and V is TRBV20-1, with 10 bases matching TRBD2. The J segment lost 4 bases and the V segment lost 4 bases, leaving 9 bases of the junction unmatched. The CDR3 is 15 residues long. Germline-derived CDR1 and CDR2 are DFQATT and SNEGSKA (reference sequence). In nucleotides, the CDR3 is TGCAGTGCTAAAGCCCCGGGACTAGCGCCAGAGACCCAGTACTTC. Its protein product is CSAKAPGLAPETQYF.

This clonotype was counted at least ten times. The chain combines TRBV7-8 with TRBJ2-1; 10 positions agree with TRBD2. J lost 4 bases, V lost 8 bases, and 8 bases had no gene match. The CDR3 covers 15 residues. The germline gives CDR1 SGHVS, CDR2 FQNEAQ. CDR3 nucleotide sequence: TGTGCCAGCTCCCGAGCGGGAGGGGAGTACAATGAGCAGTTCTTC. Translating it yields CASSRAGGEYNEQFF.

This clonotype turned up a few times. Lacking the conserved final phenylalanine or tryptophan, this CDR3 likely reflects a read error. This sequence joins TRBV4-2 and TRBJ2-6; D is undetermined. Per germline, CDR1 LGHNA and CDR2 YNFKEQ. The CDR3 covers 17 residues. Trimming took off 4 bases at V and 0 bases at J, with 13 bases between the two ends. The CDR3 DNA sequence: TGTGCCAGCAGCCCCGGGCACGCCAACTCTGGGGCCAACGTCCTGACTTTA. Its protein is CASSPGHANSGANVLTL.

This clonotype was seen many times. This rearrangement joins TRBV14 to TRBJ2-2; TRBD2 agrees at 7 bases. V gave up 7 bases and J gave up 3 bases; unmatched junction bases: 11. CDR3 length: 16 residues. Germline CDR1 and CDR2: SGHDN and FVKESK. For the CDR3, the DNA is TGTGCCAGCAAGAAGAGGGCTAGCGGTCACACCGGGGAGCTGTTTTTT. Its protein is CASKKRASGHTGELFF. Drawing the rest from reference TRBV14 and TRBJ2-2, the complete variable domain is EAGVTQFPSHSVIEKGQTVTLRCDPISGHDNLYWYRRVMGKEIKFLLHFVKESKQDESGMPNNRFLAERTGGTYSTLKVQPAELEDSGVYFCASKKRASGHTGELFFGEGSRLTVL.

In its sample, this clonotype was seen a few times. V usage is TRBV7-9 and J usage is TRBJ2-5; D could derive from TRBD1 or TRBD2 (5 bases each). The CDR3 sequence is 13 residues long. The germline gives CDR1 SEHNR, CDR2 FQNEAQ (reference sequence). V lost 8 bases, J lost 5 bases, and 15 bases lay in between. The CDR3 region is CASGTVGWETQYF. CDR3 DNA sequence: TGTGCCAGCGGGACGGTGGGGTGGGAGACCCAGTACTTC.

This clonotype was counted only a few times. The gene calls are TRBV5-4 and TRBJ2-7; 7 nucleotides match TRBD1. Losses at the gene ends were 0 bases for V and 3 bases for J; bases not matched to a gene: 12. This CDR3 region has 17 residues. Germline V gene data show CDR1 as SGHNT and CDR2 as YYREEE (reference sequence). The CDR3 protein is CASSLDPLRDSYYEQYF. The CDR3 region has the DNA TGTGCCAGCAGCTTGGACCCCCTCCGGGACAGCTACTACGAGCAGTACTTC.

This clonotype was seen many times. The J gene is TRBJ2-1, the V gene TRBV7-2, with D tentatively TRBD2 (5 bases). Germline values: CDR1 SGHTA, CDR2 FQGNSA. V was trimmed by 2 bases and J by 8 bases, leaving 10 bases between them. This CDR3 is built from 13 residues. The CDR3 reads CASSLMGEDEQFF. The CDR3 nucleotides read TGTGCCAGCAGCTTAATGGGAGAGGATGAGCAGTTCTTC. Based on the CDR3 plus reference TRBV7-2 and TRBJ2-1, the full variable domain is GAGVSQSPSNKVTEKGKDVELRCDPISGHTALYWYRQSLGQGLEFLIYFQGNSAPDKSGLPSDRFSAERTGGSVSTLTIQRTQQEDSAVYLCASSLMGEDEQFFGPGTRLTVL.

In this sample, this clonotype turned up many times. V usage is TRBV24-1 and J usage is TRBJ2-3, with D uncertain. This CDR3 has 14 residues. With 0 bases removed from V and 4 bases from J, the gap between germline ends came to 7 bases. Germline values: CDR1 KGHDR, CDR2 SFDVKD. The CDR3 DNA is TGTGCCACCAGTGATTTGGGACCGTCAGATACGCAGTATTTT. Translating it yields CATSDLGPSDTQYF.

This clonotype occurred many times. CDR3 loop: CASSPPTSGRFYNEQFF. The CDR3 region has the DNA TGTGCCAGCAGTCCACCGACTAGCGGGAGATTCTACAATGAGCAGTTCTTC. This chain links TRBV12-3 or TRBV12-4 with TRBJ2-1; TRBD2 matches 12 bases. This CDR3 region has 17 residues. J lost 3 bases, V lost 5 bases, and 8 bases had no gene match.

CDR3 amino acids: CASSPDRASDGYTF. The CDR3 DNA reads as TGCGCCAGCAGTCCAGACAGGGCTTCGGATGGCTACACCTTC. This sequence joins TRBV5-1 and TRBJ1-2; 7 bases fit TRBD1. Trimming removed 5 bases from V and 6 bases from J; junction bases left unmatched: 10. The germline V gene encodes CDR1 SGHRS and CDR2 YFSETQ. There are 14 residues in the CDR3.

This clonotype has ten or more counts. The J gene is TRBJ2-7, the V gene TRBV3-1; 9 positions agree with TRBD2. V lost 4 bases to trimming and J lost 4 bases; unmatched junction nucleotides: 5. The CDR3 runs 14 residues. Germline CDR1 and CDR2: LGHDT and YNNKEL (reference sequence). DNA of the CDR3: TGTGCCAGCAGCCCGGTAGCGGGAGTGTACGAGCAGTACTTC. It is translated as CASSPVAGVYEQYF.

This clonotype was observed a handful of times. The chain employs TRBV6-5 and TRBJ2-3; D not resolved. The CDR3 runs to 11 residues. The V gene lost 5 bases and the J gene lost 9 bases, with 9 bases spanning the gap. Germline V gives CDR1 MNHEY, CDR2 SVGAGI. CDR3 protein: CASSPGPTQYF. The CDR3 nucleotides are TGTGCCAGCAGTCCTGGGCCCACGCAGTATTTT.

This clonotype was seen at least ten times. J is TRBJ2-3 and V is TRBV7-3; 7 nucleotides align to TRBD2. The CDR3 has 15 residues. V was clipped by 1 base and J by 3 bases; unmatched bases: 4. Germline CDR1 and CDR2: SGHTA and FQGTGA. CDR3: CASSLMGGSTDTQYF. The CDR3 nucleotides are TGTGCCAGCAGCTTAATGGGCGGGAGTACAGATACGCAGTATTTT. The full variable domain, in which reference TRBV7-3 and TRBJ2-3 provide the parts outside the CDR3, is GAGVSQTPSNKVTEKGKYVELRCDPISGHTALYWYRQSLGQGPEFLIYFQGTGAADDSGLPNDRFFAVRPEGSVSTLKIQRTERGDSAVYLCASSLMGGSTDTQYFGPGTRLTVL.

This clonotype was seen many times. The chain employs TRBV12-5 and TRBJ2-2; 9 nucleotides agree with TRBD1. The ends lost 5 bases at V and 4 bases at J; junction bases unmatched: 2. Germline V gives CDR1 LGHNT, CDR2 FRNRAP. The CDR3 spans 14 residues. In nucleotides, the CDR3 is TGTGCTAGTGGTCAACAGGGGGCCACCGGGGAGCTGTTTTTT. Residues: CASGQQGATGELFF.

V usage is TRBV20-1 and J usage is TRBJ2-7; 11 bases match TRBD2. Germline assignment: CDR1 DFQATT and CDR2 SNEGSKA (reference sequence). V dropped 1 base and J dropped 1; count of bases not matched to a gene: 12. There are 18 residues in the CDR3. The CDR3, as DNA: TGCAGTGCTAGAGGTAGCGGGAGGGCCTCTCAAACGTCCTACGAGCAGTACTTC. Protein: CSARGSGRASQTSYEQYF.

This clonotype occurred many times. The J gene is TRBJ2-5, the V gene TRBV28, with D perhaps matching TRBD1 (6 bases). Per germline, CDR1 MDHEN and CDR2 SYDVKM. V lost 2 bases, J lost 0 bases, and 7 bases lay in between. CDR3 length: 14 amino acids. CDR3 region: CASSLGTNQETQYF. The CDR3 nucleotides are TGTGCCAGCAGTTTAGGGACAAACCAAGAGACCCAGTACTTC.

The sample holds many counts of this clonotype. CDR3 nucleotide sequence: TGCGCCAGCAGCCTCCAAGCGGCCCCTCAAGACGAGCAGTACTTC. Its protein product is CASSLQAAPQDEQYF. The V call is TRBV5-1, the J call TRBJ2-7, with D possibly matching TRBD2 (5 bases). V was pared by 4 bases and J by 5 bases, with 19 bases between. Germline V gene data show CDR1 as SGHRS and CDR2 as YFSETQ. The CDR3 has 15 amino acids. Full variable domain (rest looked up from reference TRBV5-1 and TRBJ2-7): KAGVTQTPRYLIKTRGQQVTLSCSPISGHRSVSWYQQTPGQGLQFLFEYFSETQRNKGNFPGRFSGRQFSNSRSEMNVSTLELGDSALYLCASSLQAAPQDEQYFGPGTRLTVT.

This clonotype was detected only a few times. The rearrangement links TRBV20-1 to TRBJ2-3, with 16 nucleotides matching TRBD2. Trimming took 4 bases from V and 4 from J; bases not matched to a gene: 8. Germline CDR1 is DFQATT and CDR2 is SNEGSKA (reference sequence). This CDR3 region has 17 residues. DNA of the CDR3: TGCAGTGCTAAGGCCGGGACTAGCGGGAGGGCCTCAGATACGCAGTATTTT. Protein product: CSAKAGTSGRASDTQYF.

The table lists this clonotype with many counts. This chain links TRBV6-2 or TRBV6-3 with TRBJ2-7, with D hard to call. Germline V gene data show CDR1 as MNHEY and CDR2 as SVGEGT. The length of the CDR3 is 14 residues. V was pared by 4 bases and J by 1 base, with 11 bases between. The CDR3 spells CASSSPKGSYEQYF. The CDR3 nucleotides are TGTGCCAGCAGTTCCCCCAAGGGATCCTACGAGCAGTACTTC.

This clonotype appeared many times. The chain links TRBV12-3 or TRBV12-4 to TRBJ2-2, with a weak D call TRBD2 (5 bases). The CDR3 sequence is 12 residues long. With 3 bases removed from V and 6 bases from J, the gap between germline ends came to 5 bases. CDR3 coding DNA: TGTGCCAGCAGTTTTAGCGCCGGGGAGCTGTTTTTT. Amino acids: CASSFSAGELFF.

The gene calls are TRBV11-2 and TRBJ2-7, with D hard to call. The CDR3 has 12 amino acids. V shed 4 bases and J shed 6 bases, with 10 bases lying between them. CDR1 and CDR2 (germline): SGHAT, FQNNGV. The CDR3 loop reads CASSSQRREQYF. CDR3 nucleotide sequence: TGTGCCAGCAGCTCGCAGCGTCGCGAGCAGTACTTC.